This TCR beta chain was sequenced in a study of cytomegalovirus exposure and HLA in healthy donors. Germline V gives CDR1 SSHAT, CDR2 FNYEAQ (reference sequence). Trimming removed 5 bases from V and 4 bases from J; junction bases left unmatched: 11. The CDR3 is 16 residues long. In regard to this clone: The antigen is unknown.

The PCR made use of 60 Vbeta and 13 Jbeta primers. TCRdb's table, derived via immunoSEQ multiplex PCR, lists solely in-frame clones and lacks some. The data show approximately 150,000 clones, roughly 78% seen once. The study's findings and limits: Exclusion applied to some V segments, including TRBV6-2 and TRBV6-3, as they were indistinguishable. Immune exposure information available was restricted to CMV serostatus.

The source is a woman in her forties or fifties in good health and CMV-seropositive. The rearrangement links TRBV7-7 to TRBJ2-1, with 7 bases fitting TRBD1. The sequencing input was PBMCs. Here the CDR3 reads CASSEFPGTEYNEQFF. DNA of the CDR3: TGTGCCAGCAGCGAGTTTCCCGGGACAGAGTACAATGAGCAGTTCTTC.